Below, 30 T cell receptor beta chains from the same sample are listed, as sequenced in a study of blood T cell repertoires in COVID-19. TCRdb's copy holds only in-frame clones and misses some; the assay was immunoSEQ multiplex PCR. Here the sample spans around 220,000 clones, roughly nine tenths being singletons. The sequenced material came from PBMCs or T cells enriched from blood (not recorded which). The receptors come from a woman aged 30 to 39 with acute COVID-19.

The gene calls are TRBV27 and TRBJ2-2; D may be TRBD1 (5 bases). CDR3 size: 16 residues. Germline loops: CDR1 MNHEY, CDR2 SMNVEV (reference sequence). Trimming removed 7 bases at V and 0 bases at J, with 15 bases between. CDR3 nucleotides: TGTGCCAGCACTATCGTAGGGGTTTCGAACACCGGGGAGCTGTTTTTT. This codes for CASTIVGVSNTGELFF.

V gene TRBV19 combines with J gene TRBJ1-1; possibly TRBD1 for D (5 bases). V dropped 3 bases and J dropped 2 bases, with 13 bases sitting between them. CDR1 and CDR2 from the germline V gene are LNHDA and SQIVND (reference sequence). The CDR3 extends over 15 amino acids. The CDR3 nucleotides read TGTGCCAGTAGTATCGGCGGGGGATCCAACACTGAAGCTTTCTTT. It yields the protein CASSIGGGSNTEAFF.

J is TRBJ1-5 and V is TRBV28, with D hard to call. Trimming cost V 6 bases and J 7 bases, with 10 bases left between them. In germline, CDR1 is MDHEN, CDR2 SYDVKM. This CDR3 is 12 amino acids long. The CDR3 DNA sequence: TGTGCCAGCAGACAAACCCCCCAGCCCCAGCATTTT. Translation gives CASRQTPQPQHF.

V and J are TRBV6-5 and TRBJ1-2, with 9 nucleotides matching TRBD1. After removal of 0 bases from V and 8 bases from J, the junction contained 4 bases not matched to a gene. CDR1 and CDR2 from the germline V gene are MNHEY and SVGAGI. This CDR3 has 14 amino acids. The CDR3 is CASSYSGQGSGYTF. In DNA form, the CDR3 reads TGTGCCAGCAGTTACTCGGGACAGGGCAGCGGCTACACCTTC.

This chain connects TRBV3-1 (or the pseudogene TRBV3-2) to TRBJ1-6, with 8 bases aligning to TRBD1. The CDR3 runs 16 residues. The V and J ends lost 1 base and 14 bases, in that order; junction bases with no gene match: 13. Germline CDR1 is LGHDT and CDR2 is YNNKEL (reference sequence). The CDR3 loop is CASSQGSTGVVSALHF. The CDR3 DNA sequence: TGTGCCAGCAGCCAAGGTTCGACAGGGGTGGTTTCGGCCCTCCACTTT.

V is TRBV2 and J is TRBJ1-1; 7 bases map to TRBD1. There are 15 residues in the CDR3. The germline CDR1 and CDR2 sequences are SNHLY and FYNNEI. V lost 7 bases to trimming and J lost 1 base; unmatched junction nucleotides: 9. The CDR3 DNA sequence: TGTGCCAGCAATAGAGGGACAGCCAAGAACACTGAAGCTTTCTTT. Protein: CASNRGTAKNTEAFF.

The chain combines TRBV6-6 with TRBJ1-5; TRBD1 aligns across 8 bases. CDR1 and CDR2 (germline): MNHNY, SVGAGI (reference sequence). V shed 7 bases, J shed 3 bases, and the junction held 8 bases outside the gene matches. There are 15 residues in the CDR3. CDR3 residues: CASTPGQGYNQPQHF. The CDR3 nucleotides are TGTGCCAGCACTCCTGGACAGGGCTACAATCAGCCCCAGCATTTT.

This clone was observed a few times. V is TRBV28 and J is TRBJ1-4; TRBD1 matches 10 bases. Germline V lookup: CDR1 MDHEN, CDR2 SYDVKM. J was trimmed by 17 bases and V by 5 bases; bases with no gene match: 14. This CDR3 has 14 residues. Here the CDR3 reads CASSPGQGRSARFF. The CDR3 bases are TGTGCCAGCAGTCCGGGACAGGGGAGGTCTGCGAGATTTTTT.

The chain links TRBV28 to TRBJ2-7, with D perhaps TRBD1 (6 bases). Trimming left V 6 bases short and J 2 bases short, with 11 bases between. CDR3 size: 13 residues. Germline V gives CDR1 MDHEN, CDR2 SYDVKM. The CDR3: CASRTGSPYEQYF. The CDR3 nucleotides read TGTGCCAGCAGGACAGGAAGCCCCTACGAGCAGTACTTC.

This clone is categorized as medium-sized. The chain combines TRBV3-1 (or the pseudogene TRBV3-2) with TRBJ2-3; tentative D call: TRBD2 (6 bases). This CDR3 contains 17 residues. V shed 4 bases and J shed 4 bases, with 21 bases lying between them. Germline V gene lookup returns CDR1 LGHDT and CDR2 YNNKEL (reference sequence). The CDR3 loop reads CASSPYVGGANADTQYF. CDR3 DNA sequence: TGTGCCAGCAGCCCATACGTCGGGGGAGCGAACGCAGATACGCAGTATTTT.

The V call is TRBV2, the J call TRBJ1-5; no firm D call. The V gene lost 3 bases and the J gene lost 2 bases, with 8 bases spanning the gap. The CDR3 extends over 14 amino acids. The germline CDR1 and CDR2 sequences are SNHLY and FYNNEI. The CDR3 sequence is CASSDRFRNQPQHF. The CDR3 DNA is TGTGCCAGCAGTGACAGGTTTCGCAATCAGCCCCAGCATTTT.

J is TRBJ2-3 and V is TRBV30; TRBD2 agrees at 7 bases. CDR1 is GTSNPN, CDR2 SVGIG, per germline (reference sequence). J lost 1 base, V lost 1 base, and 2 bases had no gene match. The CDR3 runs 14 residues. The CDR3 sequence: CAWSATSGTDTQYF. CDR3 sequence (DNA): TGTGCCTGGAGTGCCACTAGCGGCACAGATACGCAGTATTTT.

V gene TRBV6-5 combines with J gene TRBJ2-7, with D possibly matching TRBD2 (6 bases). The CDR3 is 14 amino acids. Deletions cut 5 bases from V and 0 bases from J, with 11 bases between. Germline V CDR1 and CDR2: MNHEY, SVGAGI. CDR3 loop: CASSIWRDSYEQYF. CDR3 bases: TGTGCCAGCAGTATCTGGCGGGACTCCTACGAGCAGTACTTC.

CDR3: CASKADPGTGELFF. The CDR3, as DNA: TGTGCCAGCAAAGCGGATCCGGGCACCGGGGAGCTGTTTTTT. The rearrangement joins TRBV28 to TRBJ2-2; the D gene is possibly TRBD2 (5 bases). From germline, CDR1 is MDHEN and CDR2 SYDVKM. The V end was cut by 7 bases, the J end by 4 bases, with 13 bases between. This CDR3 is built from 14 residues. The entire variable domain, with the rest obtained from reference TRBV28 and TRBJ2-2, is as follows: DVKVTQSSRYLVKRTGEKVFLECVQDMDHENMFWYRQDPGLGLRLIYFSYDVKMKEKGDIPEGYSVSREKKERFSLILESASTNQTSMYLCASKADPGTGELFFGEGSRLTVL.

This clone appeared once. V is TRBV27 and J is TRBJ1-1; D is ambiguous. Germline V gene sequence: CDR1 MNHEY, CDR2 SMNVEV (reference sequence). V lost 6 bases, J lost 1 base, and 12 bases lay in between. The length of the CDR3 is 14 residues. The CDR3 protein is CASRGLTENTEAFF. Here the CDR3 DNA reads TGTGCCAGCAGGGGTTTGACTGAGAACACTGAAGCTTTCTTT.

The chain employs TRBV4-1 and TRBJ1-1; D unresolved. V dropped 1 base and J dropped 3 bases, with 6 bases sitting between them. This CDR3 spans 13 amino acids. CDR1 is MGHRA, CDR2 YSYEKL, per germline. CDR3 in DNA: TGCGCCAGCAGCCAAGGAGGGTACACTGAAGCTTTCTTT. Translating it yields CASSQGGYTEAFF.

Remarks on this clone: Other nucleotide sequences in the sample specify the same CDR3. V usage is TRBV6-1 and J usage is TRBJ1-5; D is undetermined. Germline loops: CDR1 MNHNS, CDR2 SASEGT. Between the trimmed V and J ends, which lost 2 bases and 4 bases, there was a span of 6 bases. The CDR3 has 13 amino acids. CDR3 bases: TGTGCCAGCAGTGAACGGGGTAATCAGCCCCAGCATTTT. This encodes CASSERGNQPQHF.

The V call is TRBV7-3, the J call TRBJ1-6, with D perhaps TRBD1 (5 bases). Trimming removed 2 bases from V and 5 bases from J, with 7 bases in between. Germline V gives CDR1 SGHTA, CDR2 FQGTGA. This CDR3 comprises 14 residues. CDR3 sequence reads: CASSLGRDNSPLHF. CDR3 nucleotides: TGTGCCAGCAGCTTAGGCAGGGATAATTCACCCCTCCACTTT.

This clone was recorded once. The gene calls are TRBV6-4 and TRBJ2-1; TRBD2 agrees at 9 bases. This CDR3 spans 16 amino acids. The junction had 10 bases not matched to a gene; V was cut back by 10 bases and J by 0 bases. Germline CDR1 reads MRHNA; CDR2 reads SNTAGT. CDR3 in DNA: TGTGCCACAGCAGCTTTAGCGGGGGCCTCCTACAATGAGCAGTTCTTC. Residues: CATAALAGASYNEQFF.

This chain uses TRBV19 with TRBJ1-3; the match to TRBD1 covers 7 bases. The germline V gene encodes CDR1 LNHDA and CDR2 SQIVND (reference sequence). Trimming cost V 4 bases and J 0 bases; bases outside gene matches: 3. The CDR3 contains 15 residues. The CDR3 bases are TGTGCCAGTAGTACATGGACAGGCTCTGGAAACACCATATATTTT. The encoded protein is CASSTWTGSGNTIYF. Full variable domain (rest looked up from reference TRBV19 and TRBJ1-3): DGGITQSPKYLFRKEGQNVTLSCEQNLNHDAMYWYRQDPGQGLRLIYYSQIVNDFQKGDIAEGYSVSREKKESFPLTVTSAQKNPTAFYLCASSTWTGSGNTIYFGEGSWLTVV.

This chain's CDR3 is CATSPGGLNNEQFF. CDR3 nucleotide sequence: TGTGCCACCAGTCCGGGAGGGCTGAACAATGAGCAGTTCTTC. The chain uses TRBV24-1 and TRBJ2-1; TRBD2 matches 8 bases. The length of the CDR3 is 14 residues. Trimming took 6 bases from V and 5 from J; bases not matched to a gene: 5. Germline CDR1 is KGHDR and CDR2 is SFDVKD.

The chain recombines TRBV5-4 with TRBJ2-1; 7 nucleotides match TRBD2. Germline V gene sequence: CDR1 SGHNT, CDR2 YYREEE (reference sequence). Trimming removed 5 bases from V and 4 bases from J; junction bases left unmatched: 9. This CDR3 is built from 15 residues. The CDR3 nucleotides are TGTGCCAGCAGTCTCCCGGGGGGAGGGTACAATGAGCAGTTCTTC. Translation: CASSLPGGGYNEQFF.

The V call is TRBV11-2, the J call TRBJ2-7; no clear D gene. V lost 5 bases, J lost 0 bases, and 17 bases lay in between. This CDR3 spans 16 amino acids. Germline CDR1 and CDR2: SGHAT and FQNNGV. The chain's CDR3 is CASSPRSPESSYEQYF. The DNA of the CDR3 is TGTGCCAGCAGCCCTCGTTCTCCGGAGAGCTCCTACGAGCAGTACTTC.

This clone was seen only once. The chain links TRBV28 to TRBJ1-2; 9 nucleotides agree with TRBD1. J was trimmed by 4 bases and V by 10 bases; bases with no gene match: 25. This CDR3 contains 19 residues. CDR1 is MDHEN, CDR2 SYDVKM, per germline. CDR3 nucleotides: TGTGCCATCAGCCCCGCCCGGGACAGGGTTGGGTGGGTATTCTATGGCTACACCTTC. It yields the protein CAISPARDRVGWVFYGYTF.

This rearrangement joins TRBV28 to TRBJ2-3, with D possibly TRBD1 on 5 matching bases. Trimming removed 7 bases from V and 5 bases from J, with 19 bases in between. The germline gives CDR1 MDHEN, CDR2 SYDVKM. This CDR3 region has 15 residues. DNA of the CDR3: TGTGCCAGCATCCCCTACCTCAGGGTTAAAGATACGCAGTATTTT. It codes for CASIPYLRVKDTQYF.

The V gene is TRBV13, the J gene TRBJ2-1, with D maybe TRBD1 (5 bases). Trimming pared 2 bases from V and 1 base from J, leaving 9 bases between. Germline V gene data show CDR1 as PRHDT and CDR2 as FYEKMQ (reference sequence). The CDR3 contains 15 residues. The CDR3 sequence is CASSLITGSYNEQFF. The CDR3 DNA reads TGTGCCAGCAGCTTAATAACAGGATCCTACAATGAGCAGTTCTTC.

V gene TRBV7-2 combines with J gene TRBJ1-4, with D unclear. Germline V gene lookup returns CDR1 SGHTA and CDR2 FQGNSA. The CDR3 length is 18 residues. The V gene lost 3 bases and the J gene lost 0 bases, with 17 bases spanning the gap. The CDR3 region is CASSFFGLAEATNEKLFF. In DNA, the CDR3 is TGTGCCAGCAGCTTCTTTGGGCTGGCGGAGGCAACTAATGAAAAACTGTTTTTT. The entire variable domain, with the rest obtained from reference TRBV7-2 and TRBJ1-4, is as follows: GAGVSQSPSNKVTEKGKDVELRCDPISGHTALYWYRQSLGQGLEFLIYFQGNSAPDKSGLPSDRFSAERTGGSVSTLTIQRTQQEDSAVYLCASSFFGLAEATNEKLFFGSGTQLSVL.

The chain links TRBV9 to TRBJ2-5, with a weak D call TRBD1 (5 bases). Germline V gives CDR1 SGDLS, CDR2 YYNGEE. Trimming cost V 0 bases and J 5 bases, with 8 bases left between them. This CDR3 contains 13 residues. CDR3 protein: CASSVGGWETQYF. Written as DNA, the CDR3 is TGTGCCAGCAGCGTAGGGGGCTGGGAGACCCAGTACTTC.

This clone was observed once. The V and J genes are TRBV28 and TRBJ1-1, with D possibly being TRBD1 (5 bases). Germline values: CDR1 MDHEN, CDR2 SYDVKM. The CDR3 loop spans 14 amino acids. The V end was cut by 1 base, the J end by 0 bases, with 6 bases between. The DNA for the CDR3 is TGTGCCAGCAGTTTATACAGGATGAACACTGAAGCTTTCTTT. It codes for CASSLYRMNTEAFF.

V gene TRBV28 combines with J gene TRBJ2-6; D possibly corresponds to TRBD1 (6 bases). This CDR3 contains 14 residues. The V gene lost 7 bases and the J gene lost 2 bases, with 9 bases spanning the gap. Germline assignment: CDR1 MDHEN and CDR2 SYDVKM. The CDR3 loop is CASMRGTGANVLTF. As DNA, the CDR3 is TGTGCCAGCATGAGGGGGACTGGGGCCAACGTCCTGACTTTC.